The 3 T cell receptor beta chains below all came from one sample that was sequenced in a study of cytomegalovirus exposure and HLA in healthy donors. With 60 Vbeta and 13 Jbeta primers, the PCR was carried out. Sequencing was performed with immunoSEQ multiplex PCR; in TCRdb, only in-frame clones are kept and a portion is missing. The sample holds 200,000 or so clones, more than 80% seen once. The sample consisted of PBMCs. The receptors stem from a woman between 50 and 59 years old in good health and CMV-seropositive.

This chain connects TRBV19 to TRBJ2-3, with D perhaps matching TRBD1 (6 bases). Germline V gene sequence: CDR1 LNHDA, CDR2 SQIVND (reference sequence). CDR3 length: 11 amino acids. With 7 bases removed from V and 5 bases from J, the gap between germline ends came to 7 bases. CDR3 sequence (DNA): TGTGCCAGTACCAGGGGAGATACGCAGTATTTT. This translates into CASTRGDTQYF. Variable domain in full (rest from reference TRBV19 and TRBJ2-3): DGGITQSPKYLFRKEGQNVTLSCEQNLNHDAMYWYRQDPGQGLRLIYYSQIVNDFQKGDIAEGYSVSREKKESFPLTVTSAQKNPTAFYLCASTRGDTQYFGPGTRLTVL.

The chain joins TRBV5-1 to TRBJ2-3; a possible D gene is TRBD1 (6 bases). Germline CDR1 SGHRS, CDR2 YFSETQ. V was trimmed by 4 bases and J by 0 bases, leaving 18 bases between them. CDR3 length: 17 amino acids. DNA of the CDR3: TGCGCCAGCAGCGTCAGGTCTCAGGGGAAAAGCACAGATACGCAGTATTTT. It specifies CASSVRSQGKSTDTQYF.

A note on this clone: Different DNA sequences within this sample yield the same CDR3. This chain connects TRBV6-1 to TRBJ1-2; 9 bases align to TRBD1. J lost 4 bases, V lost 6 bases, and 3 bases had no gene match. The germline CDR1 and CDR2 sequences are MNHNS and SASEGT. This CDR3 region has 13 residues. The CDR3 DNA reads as TGTGCCAGCAGGGGGACAGGGAGCTATGGCTACACCTTC. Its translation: CASRGTGSYGYTF.